This entry features one T cell receptor beta chain sequence. The V gene's germline CDR1 is MDHEN and CDR2 SYDVKM. V dropped 4 bases and J dropped 6 bases, with 21 bases sitting between them. The CDR3 runs to 16 residues. Unique molecular identifiers were incorporated into the prepared TCRbeta library. TCRdb recomputed calls from the PCR reads with MiXCR, one row per CDR3 protein. The sample has roughly 500,000 distinct CDR3 sequences, about 18% seen once. The data derive from a study of T-cell reconstitution after alpha-beta-depleted transplantation in children. Material: PBMCs from the stem cell graft donor, obtained from the stem cell graft. V gene TRBV28 combines with J gene TRBJ1-1; no clear D. The origin of this receptor is a human donor who donated a stem cell graft to a child with acute lymphoblastic leukemia. CDR3 bases: TGTGCCAGCAGTTGGGGAGGGCTCAGAAGGTGGGCTGAAGCTTTCTTT. Translation gives CASSWGGLRRWAEAFF. Together with reference TRBV28 and TRBJ1-1, the CDR3 gives the full variable domain: DVKVTQSSRYLVKRTGEKVFLECVQDMDHENMFWYRQDPGLGLRLIYFSYDVKMKEKGDIPEGYSVSREKKERFSLILESASTNQTSMYLCASSWGGLRRWAEAFFGQGTRLTVV.